The next 23 T cell receptor beta chains were all read from a single sample in a study of shared clonotypes between healthy human individuals (dated by TCRdb to about 2020). Library method: the immunoSEQ multiplex PCR assay. TCRdb obtained this table from immuneACCESS and retained in-frame rearrangements with V and J assigned. These tables miss some clones; where compared with another copy, unresolved V genes account for less than half of the shortfall, and the remainder is unexplained. This sample lists a few million clones; approximately 94% were detected once. In total, the top ten clones hold over 0.12% of the sample. Material for sequencing was naive CD4+ T cells sorted from blood. The cell subset or site label corresponds to: CD45RA+ positively selected. The receptors were sampled from a man aged 18 to 35 in good health.

This chain connects TRBV5-1 to TRBJ2-2; D perhaps matches TRBD2 (5 bases). V gave up 4 bases and J gave up 5 bases, with 15 bases separating them. Germline V gene sequence: CDR1 SGHRS, CDR2 YFSETQ. The CDR3 is 15 amino acids. The CDR3 bases are TGCGCCAGCAGCCTGGGGTATAGCGTTACCGGGGAGCTGTTTTTT. Protein sequence: CASSLGYSVTGELFF.

The J gene is TRBJ2-5, the V gene TRBV19; D unclear. Germline V lookup: CDR1 LNHDA, CDR2 SQIVND (reference sequence). Trimming left V 2 bases short and J 2 bases short, with 12 bases between. This CDR3 spans 15 amino acids. The CDR3 loop reads CASSISATRQETQYF. CDR3 DNA sequence: TGTGCCAGTAGTATATCGGCAACCCGACAAGAGACCCAGTACTTC. Filled out from reference TRBV19 and TRBJ2-5, the complete variable domain reads DGGITQSPKYLFRKEGQNVTLSCEQNLNHDAMYWYRQDPGQGLRLIYYSQIVNDFQKGDIAEGYSVSREKKESFPLTVTSAQKNPTAFYLCASSISATRQETQYFGPGTRLLVL.

The gene calls are TRBV2 and TRBJ1-5, with D possibly being TRBD1 (5 bases). The CDR3 spans 13 residues. The germline V gene has CDR1 SNHLY and CDR2 FYNNEI. With 11 bases removed from V and 9 bases from J, the gap between germline ends came to 20 bases. Written as DNA, the CDR3 is TGTGCCGGGGGAAAGGACGGCCTGGGGCCCCAGCATTTT. This translates into CAGGKDGLGPQHF.

The chain recombines TRBV7-8 with TRBJ2-7, with D perhaps matching TRBD2 (5 bases). Deletions cut 7 bases from V and 2 bases from J, with 15 bases between. Germline V gene sequence: CDR1 SGHVS, CDR2 FQNEAQ. This CDR3 contains 14 residues. CDR3 nucleotide sequence: TGTGCCAGCACCCGGGGAGCGGAGACCTACGAGCAGTACTTC. This gives the protein CASTRGAETYEQYF.

This chain joins TRBV2 and TRBJ1-5; 9 positions agree with TRBD1. V gave up 2 bases and J gave up 4 bases; unmatched junction bases: 6. Germline loops: CDR1 SNHLY, CDR2 FYNNEI. The CDR3 runs 16 residues. The CDR3 nucleotides read TGTGCCAGCAGTGAAACGATAGGGACAGGGAATCAGCCCCAGCATTTT. Amino acid sequence: CASSETIGTGNQPQHF.

The chain has TRBV9 and TRBJ2-1, with TRBD2 matching 10 bases. J was trimmed by 5 bases and V by 4 bases; bases with no gene match: 6. The germline CDR1 and CDR2 sequences are SGDLS and YYNGEE. CDR3 length: 15 amino acids. CDR3: CASSPSGSADNEQFF. In DNA, the CDR3 is TGTGCCAGCAGCCCTAGCGGGAGTGCAGACAATGAGCAGTTCTTC.

V usage is TRBV7-2 and J usage is TRBJ2-3; no firm D call. With 3 bases removed from V and 2 bases from J, the gap between germline ends came to 15 bases. Per the germline V gene, CDR1 is SGHTA and CDR2 is FQGNSA. This CDR3 is built from 16 residues. CDR3 sequence reads: CASSFPWGFDTDTQYF. CDR3 sequence (DNA): TGTGCCAGCAGCTTCCCGTGGGGTTTTGACACAGATACGCAGTATTTT.

The V and J genes are TRBV18 and TRBJ2-7, with unresolved D. V lost 6 bases, J lost 1 base, and 16 bases lay in between. The CDR3 extends over 15 amino acids. Germline CDR1 KGHSH, CDR2 LQKENI. CDR3 nucleotide sequence: TGTGCCAGCTCCCCCGGGCAGCCCGATTCCTACGAGCAGTACTTC. Its protein product is CASSPGQPDSYEQYF.

The V call is TRBV5-1, the J call TRBJ2-2; TRBD2 agrees at 11 bases. The germline V gene has CDR1 SGHRS and CDR2 YFSETQ. This CDR3 is built from 20 residues. Trimming at V came to 0 bases and at J to 0 bases, leaving 10 bases not matched to a gene. The CDR3 region has the DNA TGCGCCAGCAGCTTGGTTCCTAGCGGGAGGAGGACTCCGAACACCGGGGAGCTGTTTTTT. Protein sequence: CASSLVPSGRRTPNTGELFF.

The J gene is TRBJ2-1, the V gene TRBV30; D may match TRBD1 or TRBD2 (7 bases each). Trimming pared 2 bases from V and 7 bases from J, leaving 18 bases between. CDR3 size: 15 residues. Germline V gene sequence: CDR1 GTSNPN, CDR2 SVGIG (reference sequence). CDR3 sequence (DNA): TGTGCCTGGAGTACCGGGACAGCGGGAAGGAATGAGCAGTTCTTC. Its translation: CAWSTGTAGRNEQFF.

With regard to this clone: The same CDR3 is also encoded by other DNA sequences in this sample. The V and J genes are TRBV7-2 and TRBJ1-2, with D perhaps matching TRBD1 (5 bases). Trimming shortened V by 0 bases and J by 5 bases, and 10 bases separated the two germline ends. Looked up from germline, CDR1 is SGHTA and CDR2 is FQGNSA. The CDR3 runs to 14 residues. The CDR3 spells CASSLAQGDYGYTF. The CDR3 DNA reads as TGTGCCAGCAGCTTAGCGCAGGGCGATTATGGCTACACCTTC.

This rearrangement joins TRBV19 to TRBJ2-1, with D perhaps matching TRBD1 or TRBD2 (6 bases each). The ends were cut back, 1 base at V and 3 bases at J, with 10 bases in the middle. Germline V gene lookup returns CDR1 LNHDA and CDR2 SQIVND (reference sequence). The length of the CDR3 is 15 residues. The CDR3 region has the DNA TGTGCCAGTAGTATAGGGGGGGCTGGCTACAATGAGCAGTTCTTC. This translates into CASSIGGAGYNEQFF.

V and J are TRBV28 and TRBJ2-2, with D perhaps matching TRBD1 or TRBD2 (6 bases each). The CDR3 is 14 amino acids. Trimming removed 7 bases at V and 3 bases at J, with 12 bases between. From germline, CDR1 is MDHEN and CDR2 SYDVKM. The CDR3 protein is CASIPGAHTGELFF. The CDR3, as DNA: TGTGCCAGCATACCGGGGGCGCACACCGGGGAGCTGTTTTTT.

The V gene is TRBV14, the J gene TRBJ1-6; 7 bases align to TRBD1. V lost 3 bases and J lost 10; bases outside the gene matches: 3. The CDR3 length is 13 residues. CDR1 and CDR2 from the germline V gene are SGHDN and FVKESK. As DNA, the CDR3 is TGTGCCAGCAGCCAGACAGGGAACTCACCCCTCCACTTT. Translating gives CASSQTGNSPLHF.

This clone was recorded once. The chain joins TRBV4-1 to TRBJ2-1, with D tentatively TRBD2 (7 bases). Per germline, CDR1 MGHRA and CDR2 YSYEKL. CDR3 size: 17 residues. The germline V and J ends were trimmed by 3 bases and 8 bases, with 23 bases remaining between them. The CDR3 spells CASSHRVRGAPRDEQFF. The DNA for the CDR3 is TGCGCCAGCAGCCATCGGGTTCGGGGGGCGCCAAGGGATGAGCAGTTCTTC.

The rearrangement joins TRBV7-3 to TRBJ2-3; the match to TRBD1 covers 11 bases. Trimming at V came to 5 bases and at J to 6 bases, leaving 7 bases not matched to a gene. The CDR3 is made up of 15 amino acids. The germline V gene encodes CDR1 SGHTA and CDR2 FQGTGA. Written as DNA, the CDR3 is TGTGCCAGCAGCCCTGGGACAGGGGGTATGGATACGCAGTATTTT. This sequence encodes CASSPGTGGMDTQYF.

The gene calls are TRBV5-1 and TRBJ2-5; a possible D gene is TRBD1 (5 bases). The CDR3 loop spans 16 amino acids. With 3 bases removed from V and 1 base from J, the gap between germline ends came to 16 bases. The germline V gene has CDR1 SGHRS and CDR2 YFSETQ. The CDR3 loop reads CASSSGAPRVQETQYF. The DNA of the CDR3 is TGCGCCAGCAGCTCGGGCGCACCCAGGGTCCAAGAGACCCAGTACTTC.

The table lists this clone with a few counts. The chain uses TRBV25-1 and TRBJ1-2; a weak D match, TRBD1 (5 bases). The V end was cut by 1 base, the J end by 4 bases, with 10 bases between. The length of the CDR3 is 14 residues. Germline V gene data show CDR1 as MGHDK and CDR2 as SYGVNS. The CDR3 protein is CASSESGKVYGYTF. The DNA of the CDR3 is TGTGCCAGCAGTGAATCAGGGAAGGTCTATGGCTACACCTTC.

The J gene is TRBJ2-5, the V gene TRBV5-4; D is uncertain. V was clipped by 1 base and J by 5 bases, with 9 bases between them. This CDR3 comprises 13 residues. The V gene's germline CDR1 is SGHNT and CDR2 YYREEE (reference sequence). CDR3 region: CASSLSIGETQYF. The CDR3 DNA follows: TGTGCCAGCAGCTTGTCTATAGGGGAGACCCAGTACTTC. Together with reference TRBV5-4 and TRBJ2-5, the CDR3 gives the full variable domain: ETGVTQSPTHLIKTRGQQVTLRCSSQSGHNTVSWYQQALGQGPQFIFQYYREEENGRGNFPPRFSGLQFPNYSSELNVNALELDDSALYLCASSLSIGETQYFGPGTRLLVL.

Comment on this clone: The same CDR3 is also encoded by other DNA sequences in this sample. The J gene is TRBJ2-3, the V gene TRBV5-4; D might be TRBD1 (5 bases). CDR1 and CDR2 from the germline V gene are SGHNT and YYREEE (reference sequence). Trimming took 3 bases from V and 3 from J, leaving 8 bases between them. The CDR3 totals 13 residues. CDR3 in amino acids: CASSWKGTDTQYF. DNA for the CDR3: TGTGCCAGCAGCTGGAAGGGGACAGATACGCAGTATTTT.

A remark on this clone: Other DNA sequences in this specimen translate into the identical CDR3. The V gene is TRBV19, the J gene TRBJ1-6; 8 bases align to TRBD1. Germline CDR1 is LNHDA and CDR2 is SQIVND (reference sequence). With 6 bases clipped from V and 6 bases from J, the junction kept 1 base outside the gene matches. The CDR3 loop spans 13 amino acids. The CDR3 DNA is TGTGCCAGTAGGCAGGGGGCTAATTCACCCCTCCACTTT. It specifies CASRQGANSPLHF.

The V gene is TRBV5-5, the J gene TRBJ2-3, with TRBD2 matching 12 bases. With 4 bases clipped from V and 8 bases from J, the junction kept 17 bases outside the gene matches. The CDR3 has 18 residues. CDR1 is SGHKS and CDR2 is YYEKEE in the germline V gene (reference sequence). The CDR3 spells CASSTLAGGPPLTLTQYF. The CDR3 DNA follows: TGTGCCAGCAGCACGCTAGCGGGAGGGCCTCCCCTCACACTTACGCAGTATTTT. The complete variable domain, with remaining parts taken from reference TRBV5-5 and TRBJ2-3, reads DAGVTQSPTHLIKTRGQQVTLRCSPISGHKSVSWYQQVLGQGPQFIFQYYEKEERGRGNFPDRFSARQFPNYSSELNVNALLLGDSALYLCASSTLAGGPPLTLTQYFGPGTRLTVL.

The rearrangement links TRBV7-9 to TRBJ2-1; D possibly corresponds to TRBD1 (6 bases). Trimming took off 2 bases at V and 5 bases at J, with 22 bases between the two ends. This CDR3 is built from 18 residues. Germline V gene sequence: CDR1 SEHNR, CDR2 FQNEAQ (reference sequence). CDR3 amino acids: CASSLIGVGAGDNNEQFF. Written as DNA, the CDR3 is TGTGCCAGCAGCTTAATCGGAGTGGGGGCTGGGGACAACAATGAGCAGTTCTTC. The full variable domain, its missing parts supplied by reference TRBV7-9 and TRBJ2-1, is DTGVSQNPRHKITKRGQNVTFRCDPISEHNRLYWYRQTLGQGPEFLTYFQNEAQLEKSRLLSDRFSAERPKGSFSTLEIQRTEQGDSAMYLCASSLIGVGAGDNNEQFFGPGTRLTVL.